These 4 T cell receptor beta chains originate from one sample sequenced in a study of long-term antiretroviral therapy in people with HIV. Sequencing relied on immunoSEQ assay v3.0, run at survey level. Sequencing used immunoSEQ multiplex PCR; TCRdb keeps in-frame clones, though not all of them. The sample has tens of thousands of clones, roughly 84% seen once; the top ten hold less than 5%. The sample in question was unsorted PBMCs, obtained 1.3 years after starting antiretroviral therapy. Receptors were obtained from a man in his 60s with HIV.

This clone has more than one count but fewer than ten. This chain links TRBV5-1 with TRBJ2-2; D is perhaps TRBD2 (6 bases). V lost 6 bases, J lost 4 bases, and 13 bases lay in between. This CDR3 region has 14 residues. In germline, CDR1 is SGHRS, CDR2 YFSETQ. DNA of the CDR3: TGCGCCAGCACCCTGGAGGGCTTCACCGGGGAGCTGTTTTTT. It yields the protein CASTLEGFTGELFF.

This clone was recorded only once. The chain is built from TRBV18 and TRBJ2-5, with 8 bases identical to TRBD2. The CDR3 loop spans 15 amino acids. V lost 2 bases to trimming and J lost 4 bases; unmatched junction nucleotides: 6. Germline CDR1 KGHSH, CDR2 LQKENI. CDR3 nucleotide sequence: TGTGCCAGCTCACCATCCGGGGGGGCCCGAGAGACCCAGTACTTC. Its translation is CASSPSGGARETQYF.

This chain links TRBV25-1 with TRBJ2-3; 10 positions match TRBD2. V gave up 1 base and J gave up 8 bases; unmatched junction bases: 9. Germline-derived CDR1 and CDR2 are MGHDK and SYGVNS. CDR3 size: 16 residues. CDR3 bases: TGTGCCAGCAGTGAATTTGGTAGCGGGAGGTTCGGTACGCAGTATTTT. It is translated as CASSEFGSGRFGTQYF.

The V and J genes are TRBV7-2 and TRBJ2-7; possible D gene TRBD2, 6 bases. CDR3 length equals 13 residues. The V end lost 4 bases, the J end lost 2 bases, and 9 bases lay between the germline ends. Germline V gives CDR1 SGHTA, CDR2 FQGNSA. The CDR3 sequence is CASSSRGAYEQYF. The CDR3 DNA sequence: TGTGCCAGCAGCTCGCGCGGGGCCTACGAGCAGTACTTC. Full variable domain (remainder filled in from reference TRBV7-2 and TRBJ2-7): GAGVSQSPSNKVTEKGKDVELRCDPISGHTALYWYRQSLGQGLEFLIYFQGNSAPDKSGLPSDRFSAERTGGSVSTLTIQRTQQEDSAVYLCASSSRGAYEQYFGPGTRLTVT.